This T cell receptor (beta chain) appears in the sequencing data of a study of beta chain features in type 1 diabetes. CDR1 and CDR2 (germline): KGHSH, LQKENI. There are 14 residues in the CDR3. Deletions cut 1 base from V and 0 bases from J, with 7 bases between. Sequenced material consisted of expressed TCRB transcripts (all of the isolated RNA was reverse transcribed). The method was immunoSEQ multiplex PCR; TCRdb's version includes in-frame clones alone and lacks a portion of them. The data show over 500,000 clones, about 16% seen once. This clone was counted a few times. This clonotype originated in a man between 18 and 35 years old in good health. Sequencing was carried out using naive CD4+ T cells from blood. The chain employs TRBV18 and TRBJ2-7; perhaps TRBD1 as D (6 bases). The CDR3 reads CASSPLDSSYEQYF. Here the CDR3 DNA reads TGTGCCAGCTCACCACTGGACAGCTCCTACGAGCAGTACTTC. The full variable domain, rest sourced from reference TRBV18 and TRBJ2-7, is NAGVMQNPRHLVRRRGQEARLRCSPMKGHSHVYWYRQLPEEGLKFMVYLQKENIIDESGMPKERFSAEFPKEGPSILRIQQVVRGDSAAYFCASSPLDSSYEQYFGPGTRLTVT.